This T cell receptor (beta chain) was recorded in a study of early T cells in non-severe SARS-CoV-2 infection. Unique molecular identifier tags were affixed to discrete cDNA molecules. TCRdb ran MiXCR on the 5' RACE reads and lists one entry per CDR3 protein. The data show 20,000 to 25,000 distinct CDR3 sequences, approximately 5% seen once. This clonotype showed up many times. The CDR3 loop spans 17 amino acids. Germline CDR1 and CDR2: SGHTA and FQGNSA. Trimming removed 7 bases from V and 0 bases from J; junction bases left unmatched: 12. The sample taken for sequencing was whole blood. The clonotype originates from an adult who was a healthcare worker with PCR-confirmed SARS-CoV-2 infection or an uninfected control (not recorded which). J is TRBJ1-3 and V is TRBV7-2; 7 bases map to TRBD1. CDR3 amino acids: CASTKTGTANSGNTIYF. CDR3 coding DNA: TGTGCCAGCACCAAAACCGGGACAGCCAACTCTGGAAACACCATATATTTT.